The entry below describes one T cell receptor (beta chain). This clonotype was counted many times. It lacks a known antigen. Base qualities are not at hand, and no much larger clone is one base apart. These data belong to a study of blood T cells in healthy people across ages (dated by TCRdb to about 2015). In terms of the full investigation: In model experiments, template switching captured about one uniquely barcoded TCR beta cDNA molecule for every two T cells. Age-related changes in TCR beta repertoire diversity were measured in the study by deep sequencing normalized with unique cDNA molecular identifiers. Four age groups were formed from the donors: young (average about 17 years), middle-aged (more than 35), aged (62) and long-lived (about 75). The study analyzed two additional independent replicas of 1 million unique cDNA reads from the same blood draw for two donors, one aged 18 to 30 and one aged 80 or older.

Library preparation employed 5' RACE. Instrument on record: Illumina HiSeq 2500. A second PCR of about 6 to 11 cycles was run with a J-beta primer mix and a sample-barcoded 5' primer. Each TCR beta cDNA molecule received a unique molecular identifier from a template-switch 5' adaptor carrying 12 random nucleotides. Each sample yielded at least 2.5 million CDR3-containing paired-end reads. First-strand cDNA was synthesized from all RNA with the Mint cDNA synthesis kit, primed by a TRBC-specific oligonucleotide. Following uracil-DNA glycosylase treatment, a first 18-cycle PCR with universal primers M1SS and BC2_uni_R was performed on all cDNA. The authors' pipeline ran thus. For normalization, 1 million high-quality reads were randomly selected from each sample, with every read carrying a distinct molecular identifier. Reads sharing molecular identifiers were discarded rather than binned into consensus sequences. MiTCR, set to a Q25 quality threshold and the strictest error-elimination algorithm, was used for CDR3 identification, clonotype clustering and error correction. Lower-bound total TCR beta diversity was estimated with a nonparametric unseen species model using Euler transformation. Clones were called with MiXCR by TCRdb after fastp trimmed the public reads at Q25, and only in-frame beta chains were retained. A single entry per CDR3 protein holds the most common genes and DNA from its merged rows. The V and J calls and clone size are TCRdb's, not the authors'. The sample table contains more than 900,000 distinct CDR3 sequences; only one count was recorded for approximately 32% of them. Jointly, the top ten make up roughly 10% of the sample.

The paper's findings and limits, for the study overall: The long-lived group showed more naive CD4+ T cells, fewer expanded clones and increased TCR diversity than the aged group, suggesting age selection. Estimates of total diversity based on one million sequenced T cells were regarded as lower bounds and as underestimates. Donor CMV infection status was unknown, potentially confounding age-related changes in expanded clonotypes. Because profiling used bulk unsorted PBMCs, naive and antigen-experienced compartments could not be compared conclusively. Observed TCR beta diversity per million T cells fell roughly linearly with age, and a significant reduction was already apparent by age approximately 40. Observed TCR beta diversity correlated strongly with the percentage of naive T cells measured by flow cytometry.

Systemically healthy Caucasian individuals from Russia, roughly 40 in total and aged about 6 to 95 years, were included as donors. Roughly 9 milliliters of peripheral blood were drawn from each donor into EDTA-treated Vacutainer tubes. Ficoll-Paque density-gradient centrifugation was used to isolate PBMCs, with at least 6 million per sample. Trizol reagent was used to extract total RNA from the PBMCs, yielding at least 5 micrograms per sample. For every donor, flow cytometry on a PBMC aliquot measured the percentage of naive CD45RAhigh/CD27high T cells. CDR3 length: 15 amino acids, cysteine to phenylalanine. The entry retains the CDR3 DNA only, 45 bases that are in frame from base 1. V lost 4 bases and J lost 0 bases, and the count of bases not matched to a germline gene is 0. Per the germline V gene, SGHVS is the CDR1 and FNYEAQ is the CDR2. These same records also appear under a second study, on T cells of mothers and their children. The second paper further reports: Nine systemically healthy Caucasian individuals served as donors, namely three mothers together with their six children. cDNA synthesis consumed the entire amount of extracted RNA, loaded at approximately 1.6 ug RNA in each 15 ul reaction. In the second PCR, sample barcodes and 2-4 random nucleotides were introduced via the M1S primer. More than 8 million TCR beta CDR3 reads were obtained from each mother, and approximately 3 million reads were obtained from each child. Thymic selection similarly shapes TCR recombination output in related and unrelated pairs, with minor effect from inherited differences. Normalized repertoire overlap was always slightly but never significantly higher in related than unrelated mother-child pairs. Persistent microchimeric T cell clones were not detected, at a sensitivity of 95 to 100 clones per million clonotypes. The study used deep NGS to compare TCR beta repertoires of mothers and children, seeking features distinguishing related mother-child pairs from unrelated individuals. Mothers averaged about 40 +/- 4 years of age and children averaged approximately 11 +/- 4 years. After adapters were ligated using NEBNext reagents, the libraries underwent 100+100 nt paired-end sequencing on an Illumina HiSeq 2000. To prevent cross-contamination, the mother and child libraries were prepared one month apart and sequenced in separate runs. For each donor, somewhere between about 450,000 and 2,100,000 distinct TCR beta clonotypes were identified. Naive TCR beta clonotypes were estimated from low-frequency clonotypes matched to each donor's FACS-determined naive share, without sorting.

The sequenced material came from blood. The rearrangement combines TRBV7-6 with TRBJ1-6, with 7 bases matching TRBD1. The receptor was isolated from a woman between 35 and 50 years old in good health. At the DNA level, the sequence is TGTGCCAGCAGCTACAGGGGCTCCTATAATTCACCCCTCCACTTT. Its translation is CASSYRGSYNSPLHF.